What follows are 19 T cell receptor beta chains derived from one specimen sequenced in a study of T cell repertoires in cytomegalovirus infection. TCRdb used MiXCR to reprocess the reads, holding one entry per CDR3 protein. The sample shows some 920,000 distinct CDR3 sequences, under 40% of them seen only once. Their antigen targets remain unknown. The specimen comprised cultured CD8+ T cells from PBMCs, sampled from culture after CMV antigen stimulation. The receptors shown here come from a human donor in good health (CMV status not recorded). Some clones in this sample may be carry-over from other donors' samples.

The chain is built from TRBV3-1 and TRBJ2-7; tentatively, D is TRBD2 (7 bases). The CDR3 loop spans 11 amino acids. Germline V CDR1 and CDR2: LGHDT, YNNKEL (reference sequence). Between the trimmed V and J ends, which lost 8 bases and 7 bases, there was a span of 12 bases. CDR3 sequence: CASSGGQEQYV. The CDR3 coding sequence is TGTGCCAGCTCCGGGGGGCAAGAGCAGTACGTC.

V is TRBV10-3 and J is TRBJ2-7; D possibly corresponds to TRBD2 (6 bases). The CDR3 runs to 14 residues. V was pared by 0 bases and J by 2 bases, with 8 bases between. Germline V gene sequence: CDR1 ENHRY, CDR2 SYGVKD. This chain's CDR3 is CAISESLATYEQYV. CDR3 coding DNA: TGTGCCATCAGTGAGTCACTAGCAACCTACGAGCAGTACGTC.

The CDR3 region is CASSIDGGTEAFF. CDR3 bases: TGTGCCAGTAGTATAGACGGGGGTACTGAAGCTTTCTTT. The genes are TRBV19 and TRBJ1-1, with D possibly matching TRBD1 (5 bases). V dropped 0 bases and J dropped 5 bases, with 7 bases sitting between them. Germline CDR1 reads LNHDA; CDR2 reads SQIVND (reference sequence). This CDR3 has 13 amino acids.

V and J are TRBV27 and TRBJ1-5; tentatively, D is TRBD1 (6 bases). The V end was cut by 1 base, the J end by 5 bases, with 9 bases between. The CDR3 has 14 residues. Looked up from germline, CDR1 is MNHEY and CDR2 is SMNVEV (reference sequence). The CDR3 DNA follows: TGTGCCAGCAGTTTATGGAGGGGGGATCAGCCCCAGCATTTT. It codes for CASSLWRGDQPQHF.

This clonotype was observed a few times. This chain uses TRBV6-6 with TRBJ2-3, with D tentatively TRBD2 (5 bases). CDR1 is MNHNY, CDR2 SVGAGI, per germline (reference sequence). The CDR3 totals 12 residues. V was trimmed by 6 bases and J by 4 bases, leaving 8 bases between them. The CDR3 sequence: CASSGKADTQYF. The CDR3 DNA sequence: TGTGCCAGCAGCGGGAAGGCAGATACGCAGTATTTT.

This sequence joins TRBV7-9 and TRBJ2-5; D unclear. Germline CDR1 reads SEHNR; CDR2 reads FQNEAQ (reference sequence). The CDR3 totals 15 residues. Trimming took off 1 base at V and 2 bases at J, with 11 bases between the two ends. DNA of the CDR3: TGTGCCAGCAGCTTAGAGGTCTTACGGCAAGAGACCCAGTACTTC. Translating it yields CASSLEVLRQETQYF.

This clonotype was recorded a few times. The CDR3 nucleotides read TGTGCCAGCAGCCTCGACAGTAAGTTGAATCAGCCCCAGCATTTT. It specifies CASSLDSKLNQPQHF. The V call is TRBV7-8, the J call TRBJ1-5; weak D call: TRBD1 (5 bases). The V end lost 5 bases, the J end lost 4 bases, and 15 bases lay between the germline ends. The CDR3 extends over 15 amino acids. In germline, CDR1 is SGHVS, CDR2 FQNEAQ.

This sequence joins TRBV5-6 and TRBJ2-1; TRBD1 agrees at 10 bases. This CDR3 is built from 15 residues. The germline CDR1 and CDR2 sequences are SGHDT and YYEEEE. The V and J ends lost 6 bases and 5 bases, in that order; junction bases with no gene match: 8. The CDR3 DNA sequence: TGTGCCAGCACCTCCGGGACAGGGGCAGACAATGAGCAGTTCTTC. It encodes CASTSGTGADNEQFF. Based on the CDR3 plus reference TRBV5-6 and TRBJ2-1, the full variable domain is DAGVTQSPTHLIKTRGQQVTLRCSPKSGHDTVSWYQQALGQGPQFIFQYYEEEERQRGNFPDRFSGHQFPNYSSELNVNALLLGDSALYLCASTSGTGADNEQFFGPGTRLTVL.

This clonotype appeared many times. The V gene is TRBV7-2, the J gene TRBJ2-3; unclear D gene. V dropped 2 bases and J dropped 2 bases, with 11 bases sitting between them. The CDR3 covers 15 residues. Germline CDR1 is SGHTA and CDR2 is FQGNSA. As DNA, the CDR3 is TGTGCCAGCAGCTTATCGGCGTTCCACACAGATACGCAGTATTTT. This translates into CASSLSAFHTDTQYF. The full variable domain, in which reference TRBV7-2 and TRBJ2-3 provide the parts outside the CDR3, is GAGVSQSPSNKVTEKGKDVELRCDPISGHTALYWYRQSLGQGLEFLIYFQGNSAPDKSGLPSDRFSAERTGGSVSTLTIQRTQQEDSAVYLCASSLSAFHTDTQYFGPGTRLTVL.

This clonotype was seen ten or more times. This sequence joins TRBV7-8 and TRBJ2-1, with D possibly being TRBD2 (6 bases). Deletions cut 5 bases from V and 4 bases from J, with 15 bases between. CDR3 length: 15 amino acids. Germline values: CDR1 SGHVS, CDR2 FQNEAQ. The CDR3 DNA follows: TGTGCCAGCAGCCCGGGGGTTCAAGTTTACAATGAGCAGTTCTTC. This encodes CASSPGVQVYNEQFF.

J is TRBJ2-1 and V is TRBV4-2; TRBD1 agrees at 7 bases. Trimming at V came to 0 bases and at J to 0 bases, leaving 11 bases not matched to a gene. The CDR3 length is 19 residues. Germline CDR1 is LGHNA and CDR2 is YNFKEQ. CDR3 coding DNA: TGTGCCAGCAGCCAAGAAGGGACAGCTCTGACCCCCTCCTACAATGAGCAGTTCTTC. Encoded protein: CASSQEGTALTPSYNEQFF.

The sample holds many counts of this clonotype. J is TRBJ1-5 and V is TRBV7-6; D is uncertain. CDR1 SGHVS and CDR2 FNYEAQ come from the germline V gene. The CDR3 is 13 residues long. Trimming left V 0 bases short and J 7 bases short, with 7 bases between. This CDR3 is CASSLAPGQPQHF. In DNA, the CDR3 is TGTGCCAGCAGCTTAGCTCCGGGGCAGCCCCAGCATTTT.

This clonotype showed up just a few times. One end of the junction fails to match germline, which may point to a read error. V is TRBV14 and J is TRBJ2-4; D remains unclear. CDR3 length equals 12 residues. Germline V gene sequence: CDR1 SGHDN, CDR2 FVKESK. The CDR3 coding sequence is TGTGCCAGCAGCCACTTCCCCCCTCTTCAATACTTC. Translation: CASSHFPPLQYF.

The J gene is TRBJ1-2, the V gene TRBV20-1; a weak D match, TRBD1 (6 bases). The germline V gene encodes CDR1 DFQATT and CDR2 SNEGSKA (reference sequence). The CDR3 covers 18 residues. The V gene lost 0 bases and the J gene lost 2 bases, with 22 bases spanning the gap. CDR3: CSARDIVKGGKGNYGYTF. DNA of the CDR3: TGCAGTGCTAGAGATATAGTGAAGGGGGGCAAAGGAAACTATGGCTACACCTTC.

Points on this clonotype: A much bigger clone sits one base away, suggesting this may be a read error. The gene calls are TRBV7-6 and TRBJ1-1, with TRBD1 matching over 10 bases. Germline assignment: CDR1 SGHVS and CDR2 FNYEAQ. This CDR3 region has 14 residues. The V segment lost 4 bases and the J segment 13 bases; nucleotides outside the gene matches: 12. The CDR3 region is CASSSGQGTGAVFF. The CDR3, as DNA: TGTGCCAGCAGCTCGGGACAGGGGACAGGGGCAGTTTTCTTT.

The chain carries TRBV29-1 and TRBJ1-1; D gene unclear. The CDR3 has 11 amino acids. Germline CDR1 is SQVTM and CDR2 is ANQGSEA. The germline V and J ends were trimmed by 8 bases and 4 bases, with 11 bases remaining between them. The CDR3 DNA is TGCAGCTTCTGGTCCCCCACTGAAGCTTTCTTT. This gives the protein CSFWSPTEAFF.

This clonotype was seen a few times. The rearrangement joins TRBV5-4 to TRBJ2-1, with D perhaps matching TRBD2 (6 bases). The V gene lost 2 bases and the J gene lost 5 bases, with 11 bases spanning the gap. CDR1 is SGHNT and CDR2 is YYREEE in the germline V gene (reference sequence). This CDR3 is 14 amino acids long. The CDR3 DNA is TGTGCCAGCAGCTTCGGAGGGACTGACAATGAGCAGTTCTTC. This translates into CASSFGGTDNEQFF.

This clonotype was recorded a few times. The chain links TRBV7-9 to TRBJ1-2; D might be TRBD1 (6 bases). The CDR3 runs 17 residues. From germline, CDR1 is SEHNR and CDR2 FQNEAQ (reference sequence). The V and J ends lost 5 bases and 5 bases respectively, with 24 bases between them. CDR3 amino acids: CASSPWTDLTPGYGYTF. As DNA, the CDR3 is TGTGCCAGCAGCCCCTGGACAGATCTGACTCCTGGATATGGCTACACCTTC.

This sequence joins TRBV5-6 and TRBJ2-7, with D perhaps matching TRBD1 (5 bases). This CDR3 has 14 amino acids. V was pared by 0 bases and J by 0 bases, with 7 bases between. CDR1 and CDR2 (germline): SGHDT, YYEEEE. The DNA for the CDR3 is TGTGCCAGCAGCTTGGATGGGGCCTCCTACGAGCAGTACTTC. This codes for CASSLDGASYEQYF. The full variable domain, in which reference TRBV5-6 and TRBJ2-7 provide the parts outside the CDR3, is DAGVTQSPTHLIKTRGQQVTLRCSPKSGHDTVSWYQQALGQGPQFIFQYYEEEERQRGNFPDRFSGHQFPNYSSELNVNALLLGDSALYLCASSLDGASYEQYFGPGTRLTVT.